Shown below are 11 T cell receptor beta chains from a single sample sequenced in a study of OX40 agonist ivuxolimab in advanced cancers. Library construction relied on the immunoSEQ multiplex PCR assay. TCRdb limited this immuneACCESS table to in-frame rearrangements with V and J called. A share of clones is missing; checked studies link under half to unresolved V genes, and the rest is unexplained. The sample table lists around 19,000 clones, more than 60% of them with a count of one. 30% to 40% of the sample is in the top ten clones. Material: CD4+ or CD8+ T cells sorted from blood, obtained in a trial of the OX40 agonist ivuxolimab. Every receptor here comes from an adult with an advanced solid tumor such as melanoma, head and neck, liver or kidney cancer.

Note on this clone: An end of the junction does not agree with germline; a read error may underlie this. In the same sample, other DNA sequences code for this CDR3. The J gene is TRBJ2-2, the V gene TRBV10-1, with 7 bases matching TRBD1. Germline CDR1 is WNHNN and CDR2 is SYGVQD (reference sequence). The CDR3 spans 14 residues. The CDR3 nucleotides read TGCGCCAGCAGCGAGTTTGAGGGGGCCGGGGAGTTGTTTTTT. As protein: CASSEFEGAGELFF.

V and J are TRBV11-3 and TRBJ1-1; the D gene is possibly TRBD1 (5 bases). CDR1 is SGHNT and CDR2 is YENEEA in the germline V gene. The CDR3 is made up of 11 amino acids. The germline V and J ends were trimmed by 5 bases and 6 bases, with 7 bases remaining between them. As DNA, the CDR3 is TGTGCCAGCAGCGGGGGTGCTGAAGCTTTCTTT. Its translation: CASSGGAEAFF. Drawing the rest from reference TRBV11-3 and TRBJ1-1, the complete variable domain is EAGVVQSPRYKIIEKKQPVAFWCNPISGHNTLYWYLQNLGQGPELLIRYENEEAVDDSQLPKDRFSAERLKGVDSTLKIQPAELGDSAVYLCASSGGAEAFFGQGTRLTVV.

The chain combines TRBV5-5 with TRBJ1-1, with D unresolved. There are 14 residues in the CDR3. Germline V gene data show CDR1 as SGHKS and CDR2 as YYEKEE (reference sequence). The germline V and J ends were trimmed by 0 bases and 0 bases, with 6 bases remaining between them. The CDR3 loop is CASSLAGMNTEAFF. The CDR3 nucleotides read TGTGCCAGCAGCTTGGCGGGGATGAACACTGAAGCTTTCTTT.

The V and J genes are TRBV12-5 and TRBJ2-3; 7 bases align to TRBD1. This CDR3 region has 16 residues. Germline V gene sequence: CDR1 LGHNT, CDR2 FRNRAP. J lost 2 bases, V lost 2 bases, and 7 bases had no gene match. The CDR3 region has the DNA TGTGCTAGTGGTTTGCCTCCGGACAGGAACACAGATACGCAGTATTTT. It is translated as CASGLPPDRNTDTQYF. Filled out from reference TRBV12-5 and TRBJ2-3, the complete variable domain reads DARVTQTPRHKVTEMGQEVTMRCQPILGHNTVFWYRQTMMQGLELLAYFRNRAPLDDSGMPKDRFSAEMPDATLATLKIQPSEPRDSAVYFCASGLPPDRNTDTQYFGPGTRLTVL.

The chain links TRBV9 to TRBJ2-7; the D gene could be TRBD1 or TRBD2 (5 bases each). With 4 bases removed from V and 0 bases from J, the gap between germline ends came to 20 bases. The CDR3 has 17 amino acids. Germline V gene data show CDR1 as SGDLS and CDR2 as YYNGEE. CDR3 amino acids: CASSPSFGARSSYEQYF. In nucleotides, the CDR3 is TGTGCCAGCAGCCCCTCTTTCGGGGCCAGGAGCTCCTACGAGCAGTACTTC.

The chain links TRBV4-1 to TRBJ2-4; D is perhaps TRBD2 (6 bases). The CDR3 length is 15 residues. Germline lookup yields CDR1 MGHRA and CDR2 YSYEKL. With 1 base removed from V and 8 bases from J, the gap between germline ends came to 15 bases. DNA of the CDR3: TGCGCCAGCAGCCAAGGTTTTAGCGGCGGGGACATTCAGTACTTC. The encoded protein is CASSQGFSGGDIQYF.

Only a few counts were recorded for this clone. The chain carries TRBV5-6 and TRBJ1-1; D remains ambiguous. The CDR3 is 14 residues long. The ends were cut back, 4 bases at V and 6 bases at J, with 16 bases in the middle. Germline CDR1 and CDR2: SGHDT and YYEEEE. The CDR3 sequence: CASSKNPDGAEAFF. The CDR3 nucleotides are TGTGCCAGCAGCAAAAACCCCGACGGGGCTGAAGCTTTCTTT.

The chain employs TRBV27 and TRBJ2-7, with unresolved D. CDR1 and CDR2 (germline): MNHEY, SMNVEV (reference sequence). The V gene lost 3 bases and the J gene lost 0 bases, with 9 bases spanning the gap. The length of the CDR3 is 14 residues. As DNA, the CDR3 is TGTGCCAGCAGTTTGGGGATCCCCTCCTACGAGCAGTACTTC. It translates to CASSLGIPSYEQYF.

CDR3 in DNA: TGTGCCAGCAGTCTAGAAACCGGGACAGGGGGCACTGAAGCTTTCTTT. The encoded protein is CASSLETGTGGTEAFF. The rearrangement links TRBV27 to TRBJ1-1; 11 positions agree with TRBD1. Germline lookup yields CDR1 MNHEY and CDR2 SMNVEV (reference sequence). The V segment lost 5 bases and the J segment 4 bases; nucleotides outside the gene matches: 9. The CDR3 length is 16 residues.

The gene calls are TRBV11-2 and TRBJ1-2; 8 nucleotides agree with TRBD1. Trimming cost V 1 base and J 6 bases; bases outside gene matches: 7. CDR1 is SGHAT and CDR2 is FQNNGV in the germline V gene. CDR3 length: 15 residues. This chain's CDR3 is CASSLVRTGSNGYTF. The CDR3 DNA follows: TGTGCCAGCAGCTTAGTGAGGACAGGGAGCAATGGCTACACCTTC.

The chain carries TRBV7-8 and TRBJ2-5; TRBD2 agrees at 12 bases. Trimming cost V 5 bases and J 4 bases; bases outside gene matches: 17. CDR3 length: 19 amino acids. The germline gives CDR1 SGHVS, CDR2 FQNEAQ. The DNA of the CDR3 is TGTGCCAGCAGCGTCCCGACTAGCGGGAGATCAAGTAATGGAGAGACCCAGTACTTC. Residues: CASSVPTSGRSSNGETQYF.